One sample yielded the 2 T cell receptor beta chains listed below, sequenced in a study of T cell responses to AZD1222 COVID-19 vaccine. Clones were read by immunoSEQ multiplex PCR, and TCRdb kept only the in-frame ones, dropping some. Of about 88,000 clones listed, 75% to 95% are singletons. Sequenced here: peripheral blood, sampled 28 days after the second AZD1222 dose. These receptors originate from an adult who received the AZD1222 COVID-19 vaccine.

The chain links TRBV7-2 to TRBJ1-2, with 8 positions matching TRBD1. CDR3 length equals 14 residues. Germline V gene lookup returns CDR1 SGHTA and CDR2 FQGNSA. The junction had 2 bases not matched to a gene; V was cut back by 1 base and J by 4 bases. The chain's CDR3 is CASSLDRGSYGYTF. The CDR3, as DNA: TGTGCCAGCAGCTTAGACAGGGGGTCCTATGGCTACACCTTC.

The genes are TRBV28 and TRBJ1-5; D is unresolved. Deletions cut 3 bases from V and 5 bases from J, with 11 bases between. The CDR3 has 14 amino acids. Germline CDR1 and CDR2: MDHEN and SYDVKM. The CDR3 region is CASSFRGLYQPQHF. The CDR3 region has the DNA TGTGCCAGCAGTTTCCGGGGATTATATCAGCCCCAGCATTTT.